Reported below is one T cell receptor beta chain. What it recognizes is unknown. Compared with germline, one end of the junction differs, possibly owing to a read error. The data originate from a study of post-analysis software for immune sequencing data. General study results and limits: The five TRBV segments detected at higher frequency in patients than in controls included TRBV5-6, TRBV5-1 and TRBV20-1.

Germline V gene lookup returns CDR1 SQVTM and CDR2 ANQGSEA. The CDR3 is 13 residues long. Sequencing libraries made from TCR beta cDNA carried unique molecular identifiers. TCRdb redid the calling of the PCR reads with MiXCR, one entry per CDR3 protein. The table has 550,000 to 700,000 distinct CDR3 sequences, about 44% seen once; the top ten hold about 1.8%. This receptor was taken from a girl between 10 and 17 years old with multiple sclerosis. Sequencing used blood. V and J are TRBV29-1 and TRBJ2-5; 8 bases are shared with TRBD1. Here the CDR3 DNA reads TGCAGCGTCGGACAGGGTGGCCAAGAGACCCGGTACTTC. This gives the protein CSVGQGGQETRYF. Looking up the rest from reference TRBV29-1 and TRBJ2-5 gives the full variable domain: SAVISQKPSRDICQRGTSLTIQCQVDSQVTMMFWYRQQPGQSLTLIATANQGSEATYESGFVIDKFPISRPNLTFSTLTVSNMSPEDSSIYLCSVGQGGQETRYFGPGTRLLVL.